Listed below are T cell receptor beta chains from one sample, sequenced in a study of T-cell reconstitution after alpha-beta-depleted transplantation in children. TCRdb independently ran MiXCR on the PCR reads; one entry per CDR3 protein. The table has hundreds of thousands of distinct CDR3 sequences, roughly 13% seen once. The sample consisted of PBMCs, mostly from graft donor cells, taken 360 days after TCRalphabeta/CD19-depleted stem cell transplant. All receptors come from a male patient younger than 18 who had a stem cell transplant for acute myeloid leukemia, so the T cells may come from the graft donor. CDR3s leave out the opening cysteine and the closing phenylalanine or tryptophan. A D gene is named only where the DNA matches it firmly. For some rows the clone size is stated as once, few or many, or as a class when expanded; others skip it.

TRBD2,-,TRBJ2-5,TRBV18,ASSRSTSEQETQY
TRBD2,many,TRBJ2-5,TRBV5-1,ASSPGTSGGQETQY
-,many,TRBJ2-7,TRBV9,ASAWGAGGYEQY
TRBD2,-,TRBJ2-1,TRBV29-1,SDSGGGEQF
-,few,TRBJ1-3,TRBV28,ASSPLRSGNTIY
-,few,TRBJ1-5,TRBV4-2,ASSLGHLSNQPQH
-,-,TRBJ2-7,TRBV5-1,ASSWRIGVDRSYEQY
-,once,TRBJ2-5,TRBV7-2,ASSPSLGAESEY
-,many,TRBJ2-7,TRBV29-1,SVESVGSEQY
TRBD1,few,TRBJ2-2,TRBV7-3,ASSPPGTGFGGELF
-,few,TRBJ2-7,TRBV7-9,ASSLQGFNYEQY
TRBD2,many,TRBJ2-2,TRBV7-3,ASSAYRGVPTQTGELF
TRBD1,-,TRBJ2-4,TRBV6-1,AITKSTGGNIQY